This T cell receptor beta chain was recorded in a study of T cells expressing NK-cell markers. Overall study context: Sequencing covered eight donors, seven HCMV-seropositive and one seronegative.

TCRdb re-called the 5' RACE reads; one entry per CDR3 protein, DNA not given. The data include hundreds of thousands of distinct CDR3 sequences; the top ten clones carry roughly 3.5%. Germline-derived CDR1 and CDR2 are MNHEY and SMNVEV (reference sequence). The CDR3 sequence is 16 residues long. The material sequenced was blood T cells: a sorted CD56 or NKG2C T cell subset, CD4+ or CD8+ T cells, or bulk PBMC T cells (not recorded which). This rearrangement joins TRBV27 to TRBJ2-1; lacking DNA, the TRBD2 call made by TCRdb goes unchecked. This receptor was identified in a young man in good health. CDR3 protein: CASSQAPGLVVNEQFF.